The 19 T cell receptor beta chains in this list originate from one sample, sequenced in a study of chemoradiotherapy in HPV16-positive cancers. Generated by immunoSEQ multiplex PCR, the TCRdb table keeps only in-frame clones and is missing some. The sample includes tens of thousands of clones, around 90% of them seen just once. Sequenced material: blood, taken from a patient who underwent chemoradiotherapy. The receptors come from a human donor with HPV-associated anogenital cancer.

This chain joins TRBV7-9 and TRBJ2-7, with TRBD1 matching over 8 bases. The trim removed 5 bases at V and 6 bases at J, leaving 9 bases unmatched. This CDR3 has 14 amino acids. Germline lookup yields CDR1 SEHNR and CDR2 FQNEAQ (reference sequence). In DNA, the CDR3 is TGTGCCAGCAGCCCGGACAGGGCGGTGAGCGAGCAGTACTTC. Protein sequence: CASSPDRAVSEQYF.

The chain carries TRBV5-1 and TRBJ2-1; TRBD2 matches 11 bases. The CDR3 has 16 residues. J lost 9 bases, V lost 0 bases, and 8 bases had no gene match. Germline lookup yields CDR1 SGHRS and CDR2 YFSETQ. In DNA form, the CDR3 reads TGCGCCAGCAGCTTGGTTCTAGCGGGGGGCACGGGTGAGCAGTTCTTC. Encoded protein: CASSLVLAGGTGEQFF.

The gene calls are TRBV5-1 and TRBJ2-3; 10 bases match TRBD2. Germline lookup yields CDR1 SGHRS and CDR2 YFSETQ. The junction had 21 bases not matched to a gene; V was cut back by 3 bases and J by 5 bases. The CDR3 length is 20 residues. CDR3 in DNA: TGCGCCAGCAGCTCGATACCGATTTTACCACTAGCGGGATTGTTAGATACGCAGTATTTT. Protein product: CASSSIPILPLAGLLDTQYF.

This chain uses TRBV29-1 with TRBJ1-1; D gene ambiguous. V was pared by 4 bases and J by 3 bases, with 12 bases between. Germline V lookup: CDR1 SQVTM, CDR2 ANQGSEA. CDR3 length: 13 residues. This CDR3 reads CSVVEGRYTEAFF. DNA for the CDR3: TGCAGCGTTGTAGAAGGACGGTACACTGAAGCTTTCTTT. Using reference TRBV29-1 and TRBJ1-1 for the parts outside the CDR3, the full variable domain is SAVISQKPSRDICQRGTSLTIQCQVDSQVTMMFWYRQQPGQSLTLIATANQGSEATYESGFVIDKFPISRPNLTFSTLTVSNMSPEDSSIYLCSVVEGRYTEAFFGQGTRLTVV.

This clone was seen a few times. The chain uses TRBV11-2 and TRBJ1-1, with TRBD1 as a possible D gene (5 bases). Trimming cost V 1 base and J 0 bases, with 12 bases left between them. CDR1 is SGHAT, CDR2 FQNNGV, per germline. This CDR3 has 16 residues. This CDR3 is CASSLAPDSMNTEAFF. CDR3 sequence (DNA): TGTGCCAGCAGCTTAGCCCCCGACAGTATGAACACTGAAGCTTTCTTT.

The chain employs TRBV28 and TRBJ1-1; D is unresolved. The V and J ends lost 4 bases and 6 bases respectively, with 9 bases between them. The CDR3 sequence is 12 residues long. Germline loops: CDR1 MDHEN, CDR2 SYDVKM. Here the CDR3 DNA reads TGTGCCAGCAGTTCTGGGGTTTCTGAAGCTTTCTTT. Translating gives CASSSGVSEAFF.

This clone was observed a few times. This sequence joins TRBV7-6 and TRBJ1-2; tentative D call: TRBD1 (6 bases). Germline CDR1 and CDR2: SGHVS and FNYEAQ. Trimming removed 1 base from V and 0 bases from J, with 9 bases in between. This CDR3 has 15 amino acids. The CDR3 DNA is TGTGCCAGCAGCTTAGGGCAGGGGCCTAACTATGGCTACACCTTC. Its translation is CASSLGQGPNYGYTF.

The rearrangement joins TRBV9 to TRBJ1-3; D is ambiguous. Trimming left V 0 bases short and J 0 bases short, with 4 bases between. Germline values: CDR1 SGDLS, CDR2 YYNGEE. The CDR3 has 14 amino acids. CDR3 DNA: TGTGCCAGCAGCGTAGACCCCTCTGGAAACACCATATATTTT. Protein sequence: CASSVDPSGNTIYF. The variable domain in full, with the rest retrieved from reference TRBV9 and TRBJ1-3, is DSGVTQTPKHLITATGQRVTLRCSPRSGDLSVYWYQQSLDQGLQFLIQYYNGEERAKGNILERFSAQQFPDLHSELNLSSLELGDSALYFCASSVDPSGNTIYFGEGSWLTVV.

The chain is built from TRBV9 and TRBJ2-5, with 8 nucleotides matching TRBD1. The germline CDR1 and CDR2 sequences are SGDLS and YYNGEE. V shed 4 bases, J shed 2 bases, and the junction held 7 bases outside the gene matches. The CDR3 length is 15 residues. The chain's CDR3 is CASSPGQGNQETQYF. CDR3 coding DNA: TGTGCCAGCAGCCCTGGACAGGGTAATCAAGAGACCCAGTACTTC.

The chain has TRBV2 and TRBJ2-2; a possible D gene is TRBD2 (6 bases). Germline loops: CDR1 SNHLY, CDR2 FYNNEI. The CDR3 contains 13 residues. Written as DNA, the CDR3 is TGTGCAAGCGGGTCAGAGAACACCGGGGAGCTGTTTTTT. It codes for CASGSENTGELFF. The complete variable domain, with remaining parts taken from reference TRBV2 and TRBJ2-2, reads EPEVTQTPSHQVTQMGQEVILRCVPISNHLYFYWYRQILGQKVEFLVSFYNNEISEKSEIFDDQFSVERPDGSNFTLKIRSTKLEDSAMYFCASGSENTGELFFGEGSRLTVL.

This chain uses TRBV7-2 with TRBJ2-1; either TRBD1 or TRBD2 may fit D (6 bases each). Looked up from germline, CDR1 is SGHTA and CDR2 is FQGNSA. The CDR3 spans 15 residues. V lost 5 bases and J 5 bases, leaving 16 bases between the germline ends. The CDR3 DNA sequence: TGTGCCAGCAGCCACAGGGAAGGGGGGCACAATGAGCAGTTCTTC. Translating it yields CASSHREGGHNEQFF.

The rearrangement links TRBV19 to TRBJ2-7; D unresolved. Trimming shortened V by 4 bases and J by 6 bases, and 7 bases separated the two germline ends. CDR1 and CDR2 (germline): LNHDA, SQIVND (reference sequence). The CDR3 loop spans 11 amino acids. This chain's CDR3 is CASSSSREQYF. As DNA, the CDR3 is TGTGCCAGTAGTAGTAGCCGCGAGCAGTACTTC. The full variable domain, its missing parts supplied by reference TRBV19 and TRBJ2-7, is DGGITQSPKYLFRKEGQNVTLSCEQNLNHDAMYWYRQDPGQGLRLIYYSQIVNDFQKGDIAEGYSVSREKKESFPLTVTSAQKNPTAFYLCASSSSREQYFGPGTRLTVT.

The chain couples TRBV4-3 to TRBJ2-1; 10 bases align to TRBD2. Losses at the gene ends were 1 base for V and 6 bases for J; bases not matched to a gene: 3. The V gene's germline CDR1 is LGHNA and CDR2 YSLEER. The CDR3 covers 15 residues. The CDR3 sequence: CASSQGAGGGNEQFF. CDR3 sequence (DNA): TGCGCCAGCAGCCAAGGAGCGGGGGGGGGCAATGAGCAGTTCTTC.

This clone occurred a few times. The rearrangement links TRBV6-6 to TRBJ2-1; 9 nucleotides align to TRBD2. Losses at the gene ends were 5 bases for V and 10 bases for J; bases not matched to a gene: 15. The CDR3 has 16 residues. CDR1 MNHNY and CDR2 SVGAGI come from the germline V gene (reference sequence). The CDR3 sequence: CASSPPGLAGPGEQFF. CDR3 coding DNA: TGTGCCAGCAGTCCGCCCGGGCTAGCGGGGCCTGGGGAGCAGTTCTTC.

This clone was seen once. The chain employs TRBV6-6 and TRBJ1-1, with 7 bases matching TRBD1. V shed 6 bases, J shed 11 bases, and the junction held 9 bases outside the gene matches. Germline loops: CDR1 MNHNY, CDR2 SVGAGI (reference sequence). The CDR3 consists of 12 residues. The CDR3 loop is CASSPGQNLAFF. DNA for the CDR3: TGTGCCAGCAGCCCGGGACAGAATCTCGCTTTCTTT.

The chain is built from TRBV28 and TRBJ1-2; no reliable D call. Trimming removed 5 bases from V and 3 bases from J, with 13 bases in between. The CDR3 has 14 residues. Germline assignment: CDR1 MDHEN and CDR2 SYDVKM. For the CDR3, the DNA is TGTGCCAGCAGTGATAGGTGGTACGACTATGGCTACACCTTC. Amino acid sequence: CASSDRWYDYGYTF.

The table lists this clone with a count of one. The V gene is TRBV4-1, the J gene TRBJ2-1; 8 nucleotides line up with TRBD1. Germline CDR1 and CDR2: MGHRA and YSYEKL. Trimming at V came to 0 bases and at J to 7 bases, leaving 2 bases not matched to a gene. This CDR3 is 14 amino acids long. The DNA of the CDR3 is TGCGCCAGCAGCCAAGAGGACAGGGTTAATGAGCAGTTCTTC. Translated, it gives CASSQEDRVNEQFF.

The chain couples TRBV6-5 to TRBJ2-1; 9 bases line up with TRBD1. Germline CDR1 MNHEY, CDR2 SVGAGI. Trimming at V came to 0 bases and at J to 5 bases, leaving 5 bases not matched to a gene. The CDR3 is made up of 16 amino acids. The CDR3 spells CASSYSWTGADNEQFF. In nucleotides, the CDR3 is TGTGCCAGCAGTTACTCGTGGACAGGGGCAGACAATGAGCAGTTCTTC.

CDR3 amino acids: CAISGTTSGNNEQYF. The CDR3 nucleotides read TGTGCCATCAGTGGAACGACTAGCGGGAACAACGAGCAGTACTTC. V usage is TRBV10-3 and J usage is TRBJ2-7; 11 bases agree with TRBD2. V lost 4 bases to trimming and J lost 5 bases; unmatched junction nucleotides: 7. The length of the CDR3 is 15 residues. Germline CDR1 is ENHRY and CDR2 is SYGVKD.